This T cell receptor beta chain derives from a study of T cells in women clearing cervical HPV infection. Study outcomes and limitations: Richness plus V gene abundances separated cases from controls with AUC roughly 0.85. CIN3+ cases had significantly higher TCR repertoire richness than controls, but evenness did not differ.

Details on this clone: The antigen remains unidentified. Read data end 3 residues before the CDR3 end; the end is taken from the germline J gene.

The CDR3 sequence is 15 residues long. Germline trimming cut 5 bases from V and 5 bases from J; bases unmatched to any gene: 9. Germline V gene sequence: CDR1 LNHDA, CDR2 SQIVND (reference sequence). Genomic DNA, averaging approximately 1,100 ng per sample, yielded TCR beta CDR3 via immunoSEQ. Some clones are missing from TCRdb's copy, which holds only in-frame ones; the method was immunoSEQ multiplex PCR. Across some 46,000 clones, the top ten clones capture about 40% of the sample. This TCR derives from a woman aged 18 to 75 with a cervical HPV16 infection that either progressed to CIN3+ or cleared (not recorded which). The chain combines TRBV19 with TRBJ2-5; 9 bases map to TRBD1. Input material: blood buffy coat. The covered CDR3 bases are TGTGCCAGTAGTCCTTGGACAGGGGAAGTTGAGACC. It codes for CASSPWTGEVET. The whole CDR3 is CASSPWTGEVETQYF. Full variable domain (remainder filled in from reference TRBV19 and TRBJ2-5): DGGITQSPKYLFRKEGQNVTLSCEQNLNHDAMYWYRQDPGQGLRLIYYSQIVNDFQKGDIAEGYSVSREKKESFPLTVTSAQKNPTAFYLCASSPWTGEVETQYFGPGTRLLVL.